This T cell receptor (beta chain) was obtained from a study of blood T cell repertoires in COVID-19. Study details: From the United States, Italy and Spain came samples of acute and convalescent COVID-19.

The CDR3 totals 13 residues. V shed 7 bases and J 6 bases; nucleotides not matched to a gene: 9. Original analysis: Estimated nucleated cell counts came from reference gene primer amplification. Produced via immunoSEQ multiplex PCR; TCRdb's table is partial and in-frame only. V, J and clone size were drawn from that table, and D and trimming were deduced from the DNA. The profile shows 40,000 to 45,000 clones, 80% to 90% of them singletons. V and J are TRBV12-3 or TRBV12-4 and TRBJ2-7; TRBD1 aligns across 7 bases. The sample consisted of peripheral blood. This receptor was obtained from a human donor in a cohort sampled during active COVID-19. The CDR3, as DNA: TGTGCCAGCAACGACGGGGCAGGGGGCGAGCAGTACTTC. It specifies CASNDGAGGEQYF.